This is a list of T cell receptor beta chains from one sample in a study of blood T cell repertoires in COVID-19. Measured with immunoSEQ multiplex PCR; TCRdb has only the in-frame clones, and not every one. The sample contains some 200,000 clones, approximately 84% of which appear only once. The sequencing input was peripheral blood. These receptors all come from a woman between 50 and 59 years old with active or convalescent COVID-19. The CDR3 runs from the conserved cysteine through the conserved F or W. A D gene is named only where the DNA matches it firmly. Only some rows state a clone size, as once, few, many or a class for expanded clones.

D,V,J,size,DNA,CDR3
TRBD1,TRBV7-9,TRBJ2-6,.,TGTGCCAGCAGCTTTGTCGGGACAGGGTCCGGGGCCAACGTCCTGACTTTC,CASSFVGTGSGANVLTF
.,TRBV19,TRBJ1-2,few,TGTGCCAGCCAAGGGTACAGAGGGGGCTACACCTTC,CASQGYRGGYTF
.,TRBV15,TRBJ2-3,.,TGTGCCACCAGCAGAGAACAGGCCGTAGGTACGCAGTATTTT,CATSREQAVGTQYF
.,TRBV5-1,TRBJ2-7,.,TGCGCCAGCAGCTTGTCCGCGGGAATTAACTACGAGCAGTACTTC,CASSLSAGINYEQYF
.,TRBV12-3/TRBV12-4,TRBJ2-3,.,TGTGCCAGCAATCAGAGGCGCACAGATACGCAGTATTTT,CASNQRRTDTQYF
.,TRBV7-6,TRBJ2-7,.,TGTGCCAGCAGCTTAGAAACAAGCTACGAGCAGTACTTC,CASSLETSYEQYF
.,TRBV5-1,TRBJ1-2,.,TGCGCCAGCAGCTTGGATGGGGCCATGAGGGGCTACACCTTC,CASSLDGAMRGYTF
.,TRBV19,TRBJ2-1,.,TGTGCCAGTAGTATCTCCCCCCTAAGCGCCCCTTCCTACAATGAGCAGTTCTTC,CASSISPLSAPSYNEQFF
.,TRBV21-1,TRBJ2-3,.,TGTGCCAGCGGACCACATCCGCAGGGGGGTTTCACAGATACGCAGTATTTT,CASGPHPQGGFTDTQYF
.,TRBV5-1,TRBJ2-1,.,TGCGCCAGCAGCTTCGACAGGAGCTCCTACAATGAGCAGTTCTTC,CASSFDRSSYNEQFF
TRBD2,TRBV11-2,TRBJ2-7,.,TGTGCCAGCAGCCCAAAGCCGTCCAGCGGGAGGACCTACGAGCAGTACTTC,CASSPKPSSGRTYEQYF
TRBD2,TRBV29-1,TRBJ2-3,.,TGCAGCGTAACACTAGCGGGAGGCACAGATACGCAGTATTTT,CSVTLAGGTDTQYF
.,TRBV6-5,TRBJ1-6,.,TGTGCCAGCATTAGCTCCTATAATTCACCCCTCCACTTT,CASISSYNSPLHF
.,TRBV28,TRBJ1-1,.,TGTGCCAGCAGTTTATCGGGTGGCACTGAAGCTTTCTTT,CASSLSGGTEAFF
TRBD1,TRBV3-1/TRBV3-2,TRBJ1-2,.,TGTGCCAGCAGCCAAGAGACAGGGGGCGTCTATGGCTACACCTTC,CASSQETGGVYGYTF
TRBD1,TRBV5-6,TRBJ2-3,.,TGTGCCAGCAGCTTAGGGACAGGGGATACAGATACGCAGTATTTT,CASSLGTGDTDTQYF
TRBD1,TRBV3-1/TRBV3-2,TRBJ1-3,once,TGTGCCAGCAGCCCACAGGGGAGCTCTGGAAACACCATATATTTT,CASSPQGSSGNTIYF
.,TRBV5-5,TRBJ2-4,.,TGTGCCAGCAGCCCTTTGGGGGCAGGCGCCAAAAACATTCAGTACTTC,CASSPLGAGAKNIQYF
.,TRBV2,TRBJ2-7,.,TGTGCCAGCAGTGAACGGGTAGCTCCCTCCTACGAGCAGTACTTC,CASSERVAPSYEQYF
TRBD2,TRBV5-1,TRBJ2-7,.,TGCGCCAGCAGCTTGTCGGGAGGGAATTCCTACGAGCAGTACTTC,CASSLSGGNSYEQYF
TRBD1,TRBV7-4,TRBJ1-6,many,TGTGCCAGCAGCTTAGCCTGGGACAGAGATAATTCACCCCTCCACTTT,CASSLAWDRDNSPLHF
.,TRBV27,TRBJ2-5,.,TGTGCCAGCAGTTTCTCAGACAGGTACCAAGAGACCCAGTACTTC,CASSFSDRYQETQYF
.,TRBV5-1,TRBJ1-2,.,TGCGCCAGCAGCTCCCGGACGGAAGGGGACTATGGCTACACCTTC,CASSSRTEGDYGYTF
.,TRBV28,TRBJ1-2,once,TGTGCCAGCAGCCCGGAGGGCGCAGGCGACTATGGCTACACCTTC,CASSPEGAGDYGYTF
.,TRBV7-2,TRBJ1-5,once,TGTGCCAGCAGTTTTAAGGAGGGTCAGCCCCAGCATTTT,CASSFKEGQPQHF
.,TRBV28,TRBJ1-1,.,TGTGCCAGCAGTTACGGACTGCCGTCGAACACTGAAGCTTTCTTT,CASSYGLPSNTEAFF
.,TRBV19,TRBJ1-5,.,TGTGCCAGTACCAGACAGGTAGGTCAGCCCCAGCATTTT,CASTRQVGQPQHF
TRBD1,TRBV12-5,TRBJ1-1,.,TGTGCTAGTGGTTTGACCTTGACAGGGAGGATGACTGAAGCTTTCTTT,CASGLTLTGRMTEAFF
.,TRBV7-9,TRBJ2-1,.,TGTGCCAGCAGCGTATTAAGGGGGGGCCTTATGAATGAGCAGTTCTTC,CASSVLRGGLMNEQFF
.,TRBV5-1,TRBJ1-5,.,TGCGCCAGCAGCTTGGGTGGGGACATTTTTAGCAATCAGCCCCAGCATTTT,CASSLGGDIFSNQPQHF
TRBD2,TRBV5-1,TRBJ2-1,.,TGCGCCAGCAGCTTGGCTAGCGGGAGGATCAATGAGCAGTTCTTC,CASSLASGRINEQFF
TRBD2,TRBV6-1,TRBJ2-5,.,TGTGCCAGCAGTGAACTCGGGGGGGCCCCAGAGACCCAGTACTTC,CASSELGGAPETQYF
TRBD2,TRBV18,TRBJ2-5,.,TGTGCCAGCCGGACTGGTAGCGGGGCGTCGGAGACCCAGTACTTC,CASRTGSGASETQYF
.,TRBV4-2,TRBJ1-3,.,TGTGCCAGCAGCGACGGGACTTCAGGAAACACCATATATTTT,CASSDGTSGNTIYF
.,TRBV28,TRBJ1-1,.,TGTGCCAGCAGGACCTCAGGGCGTCCCACTGAAGCTTTCTTT,CASRTSGRPTEAFF
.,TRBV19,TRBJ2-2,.,TGTGCCAGTGAGGGTTCTCTATCCCCGTGGAACACCGGGGAGCTGTTTTTT,CASEGSLSPWNTGELFF
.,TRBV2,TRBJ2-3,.,TGTGCCAGCAGTGAGGAGGGGGCGGGTGATACGCAGTATTTT,CASSEEGAGDTQYF
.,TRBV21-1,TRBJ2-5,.,TGTGCCAGCGGGGGCAAAGGAGAGACCCAGTACTTC,CASGGKGETQYF
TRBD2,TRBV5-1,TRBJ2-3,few,TGCGCCAGCAGCATCCAACTAGCGGGAGTAACAGATACGCAGTATTTT,CASSIQLAGVTDTQYF
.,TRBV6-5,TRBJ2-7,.,TGTGCCAGCAGAGCCCCTTCGTACGAGCAGTACTTC,CASRAPSYEQYF
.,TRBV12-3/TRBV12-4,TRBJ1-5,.,TGTGCCAGCAGAAGAGAAGCGAATCAGCCCCAGCATTTT,CASRREANQPQHF
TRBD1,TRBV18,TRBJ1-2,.,TGTGCCAGCTCACCCGGACAGGGGGCCGTATTGAAGAATGGCTACACCTTC,CASSPGQGAVLKNGYTF
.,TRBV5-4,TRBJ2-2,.,TGTGCCAGCACCCCCCGTCGGGGAATGAACACCGGGGAGCTGTTTTTT,CASTPRRGMNTGELFF
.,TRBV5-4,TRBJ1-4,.,TGTGCCAGCAGCCGTACCAGAAATGAAAAACTGTTTTTT,CASSRTRNEKLFF
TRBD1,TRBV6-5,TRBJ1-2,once,TGTGCCAGTTCAGGGGGTGGCCCCTATGGCTACACCTTC,CASSGGGPYGYTF
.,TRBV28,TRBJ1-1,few,TGTGCCAGCAGTTCAGGGCGCACTGAAGCTTTCTTT,CASSSGRTEAFF
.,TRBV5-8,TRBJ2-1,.,TGTGCCAGCAGCCCGCGGACAAGGGGAACTACCTACAATGAGCAGTTCTTC,CASSPRTRGTTYNEQFF
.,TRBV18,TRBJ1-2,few,TGTGCCAGCTCACCAAAACAAGGGCGCCGGGGGAACTATGGCTACACCTTC,CASSPKQGRRGNYGYTF
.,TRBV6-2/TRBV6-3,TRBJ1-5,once,TGTGCCAGCAGCCCTACTAGCGGGGGCTGGAGCAATCAGCCCCAGCATTTT,CASSPTSGGWSNQPQHF